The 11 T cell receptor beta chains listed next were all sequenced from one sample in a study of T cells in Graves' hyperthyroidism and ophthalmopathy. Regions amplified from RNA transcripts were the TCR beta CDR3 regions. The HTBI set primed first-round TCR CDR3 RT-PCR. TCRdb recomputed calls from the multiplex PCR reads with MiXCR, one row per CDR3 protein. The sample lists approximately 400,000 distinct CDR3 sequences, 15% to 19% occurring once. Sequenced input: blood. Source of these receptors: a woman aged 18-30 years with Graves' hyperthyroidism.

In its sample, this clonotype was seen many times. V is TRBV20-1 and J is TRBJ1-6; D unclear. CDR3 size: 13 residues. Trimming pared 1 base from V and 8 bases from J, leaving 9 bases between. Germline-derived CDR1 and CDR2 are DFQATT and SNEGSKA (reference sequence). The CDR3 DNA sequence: TGCAGTGCTAGAGTCATGGTGGATTCACCCCTCCACTTT. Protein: CSARVMVDSPLHF.

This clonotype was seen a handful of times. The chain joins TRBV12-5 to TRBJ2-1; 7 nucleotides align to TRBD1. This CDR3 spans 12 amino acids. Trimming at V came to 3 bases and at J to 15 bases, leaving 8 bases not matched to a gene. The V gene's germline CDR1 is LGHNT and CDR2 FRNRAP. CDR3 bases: TGTGCTAGTGGTTTTGGACAGGCTCGGGGGTTCTTC. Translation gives CASGFGQARGFF.

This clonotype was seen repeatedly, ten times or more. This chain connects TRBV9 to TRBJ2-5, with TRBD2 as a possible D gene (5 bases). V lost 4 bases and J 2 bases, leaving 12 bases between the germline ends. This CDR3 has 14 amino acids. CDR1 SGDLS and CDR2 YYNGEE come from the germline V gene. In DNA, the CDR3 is TGTGCCAGCAGCCCCCCGGAGGCTCAAGAGACCCAGTACTTC. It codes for CASSPPEAQETQYF.

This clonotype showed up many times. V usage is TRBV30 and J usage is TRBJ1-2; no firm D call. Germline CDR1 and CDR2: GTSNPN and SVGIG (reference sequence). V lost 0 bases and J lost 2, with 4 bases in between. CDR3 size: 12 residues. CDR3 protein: CAWSVTNYGYTF. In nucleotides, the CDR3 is TGTGCCTGGAGTGTGACAAACTATGGCTACACCTTC.

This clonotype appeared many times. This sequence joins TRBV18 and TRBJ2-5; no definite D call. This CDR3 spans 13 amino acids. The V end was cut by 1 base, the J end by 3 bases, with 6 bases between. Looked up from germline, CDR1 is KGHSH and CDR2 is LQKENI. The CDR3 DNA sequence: TGTGCCAGCTCACCACGGTATAAAGAGACCCAGTACTTC. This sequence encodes CASSPRYKETQYF.

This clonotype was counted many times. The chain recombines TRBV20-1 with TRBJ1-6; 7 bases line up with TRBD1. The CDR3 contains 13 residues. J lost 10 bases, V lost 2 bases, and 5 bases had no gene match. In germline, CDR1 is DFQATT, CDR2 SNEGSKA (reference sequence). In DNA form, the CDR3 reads TGCAGTGCTAGAAGGCCAGGGGGATCACCCCTCCACTTT. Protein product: CSARRPGGSPLHF.

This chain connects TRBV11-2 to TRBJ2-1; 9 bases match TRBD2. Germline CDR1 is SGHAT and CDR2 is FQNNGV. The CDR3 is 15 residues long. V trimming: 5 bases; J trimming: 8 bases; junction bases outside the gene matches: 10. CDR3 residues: CASSPRVAGVHEQFF. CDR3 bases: TGTGCCAGCAGCCCACGAGTAGCGGGAGTCCATGAGCAGTTCTTC.

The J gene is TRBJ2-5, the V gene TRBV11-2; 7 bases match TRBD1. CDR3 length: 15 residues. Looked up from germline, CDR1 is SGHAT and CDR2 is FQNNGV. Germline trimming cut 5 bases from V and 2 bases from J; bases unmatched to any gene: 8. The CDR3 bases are TGTGCCAGCAGCACACGACAGGGAAGGCAAGAGACCCAGTACTTC. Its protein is CASSTRQGRQETQYF. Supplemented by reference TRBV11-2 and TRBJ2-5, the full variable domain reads EAGVAQSPRYKIIEKRQSVAFWCNPISGHATLYWYQQILGQGPKLLIQFQNNGVVDDSQLPKDRFSAERLKGVDSTLKIQPAKLEDSAVYLCASSTRQGRQETQYFGPGTRLLVL.

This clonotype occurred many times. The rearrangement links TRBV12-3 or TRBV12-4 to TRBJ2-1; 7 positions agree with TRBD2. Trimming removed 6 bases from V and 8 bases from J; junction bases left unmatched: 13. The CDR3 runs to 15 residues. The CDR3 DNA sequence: TGTGCCAGCAGGACGAGCGGGGTGTTCTGGGATGAGCAGTTCTTC. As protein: CASRTSGVFWDEQFF.

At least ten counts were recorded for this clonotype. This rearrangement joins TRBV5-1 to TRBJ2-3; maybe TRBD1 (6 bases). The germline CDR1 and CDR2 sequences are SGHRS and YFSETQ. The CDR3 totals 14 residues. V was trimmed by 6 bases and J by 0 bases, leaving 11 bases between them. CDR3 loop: CASTLQGSTDTQYF. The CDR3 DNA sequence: TGCGCCAGCACGCTACAGGGAAGCACAGATACGCAGTATTTT.

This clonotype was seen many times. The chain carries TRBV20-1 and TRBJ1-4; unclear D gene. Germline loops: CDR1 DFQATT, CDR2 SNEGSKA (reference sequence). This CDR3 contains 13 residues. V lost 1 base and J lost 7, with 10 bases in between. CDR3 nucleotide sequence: TGCAGTGCTAGAGGACCGGGAGGTGAAAAACTGTTTTTT. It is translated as CSARGPGGEKLFF.